Listed below are T cell receptor beta chains from one sample, sequenced in a study of T cell responses to AZD1222 COVID-19 vaccine. Sequencing was performed with immunoSEQ multiplex PCR; in TCRdb, only in-frame clones are kept and a portion is missing. The table includes tens of thousands of clones, 85% to 90% detected once. The material was peripheral blood, obtained on day 0 of AZD1222 vaccination. These receptors all stem from an adult in good health. Each CDR3 is given with its conserved first and last residue.

TRBJ2-2 TRBV19 CASSSAVSGELFF
TRBJ1-5 TRBV4-1 CASSQDRVEPQHF
TRBJ1-1 TRBV20-1 CSASIHSVNTEAFF
TRBJ1-2 TRBV4-2 CASSQVLETVYGYTF
TRBJ1-5 TRBV18 CASSPNQGSNQPQHF
TRBJ2-1 TRBV3-1/TRBV3-2 CASSQGLGQNNEQFF
TRBJ1-1 TRBV29-1 CSVRHPGQGATEAFF
TRBJ2-7 TRBV3-1/TRBV3-2 CASSPKQRYEQYF
TRBJ1-2 TRBV5-4 CASSPAGGRSYGYTF
TRBJ1-2 TRBV6-1 CASSEGVGAEGYTF
TRBJ2-2 TRBV5-5 CASSPGGAPSDGELFF
TRBJ2-6 TRBV29-1 CSAGPTGANVLTF
TRBJ1-1 TRBV19 CASRLGDTEAFF
TRBJ1-4 TRBV7-7 CASSPGTNEKLFF
TRBJ2-7 TRBV4-1 CASSQSQGAAYEQYF
TRBJ1-2 TRBV30 CAWSVPAQTGRQANYGYTF
TRBJ2-7 TRBV25-1 CASSADRGHEQYF
TRBJ2-3 TRBV11-3 CASSFSSGGAGDTQYF
TRBJ2-6 TRBV4-3 CASSQDRRGPGANVLTF
TRBJ2-1 TRBV5-1 CASSLRDTTYNEQFF
TRBJ1-2 TRBV5-6 CASSLGTSGYTF
TRBJ1-2 TRBV30 CAWSRQGQGGYTF